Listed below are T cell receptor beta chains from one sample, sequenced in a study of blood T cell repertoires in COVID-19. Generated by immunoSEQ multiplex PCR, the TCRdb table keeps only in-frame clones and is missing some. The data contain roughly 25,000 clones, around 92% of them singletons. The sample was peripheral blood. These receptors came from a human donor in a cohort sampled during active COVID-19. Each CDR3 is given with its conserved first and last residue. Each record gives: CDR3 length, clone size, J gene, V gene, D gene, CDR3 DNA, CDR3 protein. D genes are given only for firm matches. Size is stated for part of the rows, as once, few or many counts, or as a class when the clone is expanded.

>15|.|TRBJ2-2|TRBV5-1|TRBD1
TGCGCCAGCAGCATAGGACAGGCTAGCACCGGGGAGCTGTTTTTT
CASSIGQASTGELFF
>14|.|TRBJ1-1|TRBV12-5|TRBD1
TGTGCTAGTGGCCGAGACAGGGGGGTCACTGAAGCTTTCTTT
CASGRDRGVTEAFF
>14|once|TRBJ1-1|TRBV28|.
TGTGCCAGCACCAAGGACAGAATCAACACTGAAGCTTTCTTT
CASTKDRINTEAFF
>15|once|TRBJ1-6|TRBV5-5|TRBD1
TGTGCCAGCAGCTTGCGAGGGGGCGCGAATTCACCCCTCCACTTT
CASSLRGGANSPLHF
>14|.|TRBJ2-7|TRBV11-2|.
TGTGCCAGCAGCACACAGGGGGGGTCCTACGAGCAGTACTTC
CASSTQGGSYEQYF
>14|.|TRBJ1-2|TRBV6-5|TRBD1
TGTGCCAGCAGACCGACAGGGTTGAACTATGGCTACACCTTC
CASRPTGLNYGYTF
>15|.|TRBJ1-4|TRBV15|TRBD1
TGTGCCACCAGCAGAGATCAGGGGGCGGCTGAAAAACTGTTTTTT
CATSRDQGAAEKLFF
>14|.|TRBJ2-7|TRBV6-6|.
TGTGCCAGCGGGACTGGGACAGCAACCTACGAGCAGTACTTC
CASGTGTATYEQYF
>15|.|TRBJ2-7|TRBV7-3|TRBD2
TGTGCCAGCAGCCCCGGACTAGCGGACCCCTACGAGCAGTACTTC
CASSPGLADPYEQYF
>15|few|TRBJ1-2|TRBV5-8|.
TGTGCCAGCAGCGATACCAGGGGTTTCAACTATGGCTACACCTTC
CASSDTRGFNYGYTF
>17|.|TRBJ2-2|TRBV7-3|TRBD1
TGTGCCAGCAGCAGATGGGCCGGGACAGGGGGCCAAGGGGAGCTGTTTTTT
CASSRWAGTGGQGELFF
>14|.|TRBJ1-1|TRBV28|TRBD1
TGTGCCAGCAGACACAGGGGGATGAACACTGAAGCTTTCTTT
CASRHRGMNTEAFF
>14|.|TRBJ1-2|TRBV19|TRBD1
TGTGCCACCGCCCCCAGGGGGCATCACTATGGCTACACCTTC
CATAPRGHHYGYTF
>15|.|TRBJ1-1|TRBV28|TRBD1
TGTGCCAGCAGTCACCGGGACAGGGGGCTTTCTGAAGCTTTCTTT
CASSHRDRGLSEAFF
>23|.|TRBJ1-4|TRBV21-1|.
TGTGCCAGCAGCAAAATGGAGAAGGGACAGCCTACAACCGAGTCGGGAACTAATGAAAAACTGTTTTTT
CASSKMEKGQPTTESGTNEKLFF
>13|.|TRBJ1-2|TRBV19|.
TGTGCCAGTAGTAATACGGGGTACTATGGCTACACCTTC
CASSNTGYYGYTF
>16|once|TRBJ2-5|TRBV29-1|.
TGCAGCGTTGAACACCTATCGACTGGCAGCCGGGAGACCCAGTACTTC
CSVEHLSTGSRETQYF
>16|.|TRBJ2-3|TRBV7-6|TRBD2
TGTGCCAGCAGCCCCGATACTAGCGGGGGGGCCGGTACGCAGTATTTT
CASSPDTSGGAGTQYF
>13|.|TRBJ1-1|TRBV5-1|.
TGCGCCAGCAGTTACATACCAGACACTGAAGCTTTCTTT
CASSYIPDTEAFF
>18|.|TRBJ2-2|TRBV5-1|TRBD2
TGCGCCAGCCGCCGAGCTATACTAGCGGGGGGTAACACCGGGGAGCTGTTTTTT
CASRRAILAGGNTGELFF
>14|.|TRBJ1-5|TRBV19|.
TGTGCCAGTAGTCCAGGGGATGGCAATCAGCCCCAGCATTTT
CASSPGDGNQPQHF
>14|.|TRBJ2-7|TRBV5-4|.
TGTGCCAGCAGCCCCCTGGGGGGCTCCTACGAGCAGTACTTC
CASSPLGGSYEQYF
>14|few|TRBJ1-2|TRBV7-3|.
TGTGCCAGCAGCCCCTACGGGACACCCTATGGCTACACCTTC
CASSPYGTPYGYTF
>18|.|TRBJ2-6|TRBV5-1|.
.
CASSSSGVWGSGANVLTF
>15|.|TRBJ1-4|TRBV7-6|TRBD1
TGTGCCAGCAGCTCGGCGGGACAGTATAATGAAAAACTGTTTTTT
CASSSAGQYNEKLFF
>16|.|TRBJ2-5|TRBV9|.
TGTGCCAGCACCCCCGGGGTCAGGCGACCGGGGGAGACCCAGTACTTC
CASTPGVRRPGETQYF
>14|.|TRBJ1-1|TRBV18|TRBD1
TGTGCCAGCTCACCGGGACAGGCGGACACTGAAGCTTTCTTT
CASSPGQADTEAFF
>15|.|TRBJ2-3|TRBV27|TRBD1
TGTGCCAGCAGTAACCGACAGGGGCTGGCGGATACGCAGTATTTT
CASSNRQGLADTQYF
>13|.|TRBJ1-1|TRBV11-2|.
TGTGCCAGCAGCTTAGGCGGGGGAATGGGAGCTTTCTTT
CASSLGGGMGAFF
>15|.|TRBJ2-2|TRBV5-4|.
TGTGCCAGCAGCGGGGGGACAGCGAACACCGGGGAGCTGTTTTTT
CASSGGTANTGELFF
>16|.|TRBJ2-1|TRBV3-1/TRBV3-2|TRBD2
TGTGCCAGCAGCCGAGAAAGCGGGGTAAATAGGAATGAGCAGTTCTTC
CASSRESGVNRNEQFF
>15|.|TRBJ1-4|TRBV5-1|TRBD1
TGCGCCAGCAGCCTGACAGGGGCCCTTAATGAAAAACTGTTTTTT
CASSLTGALNEKLFF
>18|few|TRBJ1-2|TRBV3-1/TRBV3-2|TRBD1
TGTGCCAGCAGTTTGGGACAGGGGGCGCGAGGGTTAGACTATGGCTACACCTTC
CASSLGQGARGLDYGYTF
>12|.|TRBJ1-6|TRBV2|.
TGTGCCAGCCACAGGGATAATTCACCCCTCCACTTT
CASHRDNSPLHF
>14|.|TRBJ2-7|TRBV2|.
TGTGCCTCGGGGATGGCTTCCTTCACCGACGAGCAGTACTTC
CASGMASFTDEQYF
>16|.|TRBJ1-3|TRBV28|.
TGTGCCAGCAATCCGGACGGGGACTACTCTGGAAACACCATATATTTT
CASNPDGDYSGNTIYF